This passage covers 12 T cell receptor beta chains from one sample sequenced in a study of a mutant IDH1 vaccine in newly diagnosed glioma. Antigens of these TCRs are unknown. Indicated time point: week 11, during vaccination. Doses of 300 ug of mutant IDH1 20-mer peptide were given with topical imiquimod. Some clones are missing from TCRdb's copy, which holds only in-frame ones; the method was immunoSEQ multiplex PCR. The profile shows fewer than 65,000 clones, 75% to 90% of them singletons. The material sequenced was PBMCs, taken from a glioma patient whose treatment included an IDH1 peptide vaccine. These receptors all come from a man aged 50 or older with glioma.

V and J are TRBV9 and TRBJ2-1; D unresolved. V dropped 3 bases and J dropped 1 base, with 11 bases sitting between them. The CDR3 is 15 residues long. Looked up from germline, CDR1 is SGDLS and CDR2 is YYNGEE. The CDR3: CASSAREKSYNEQFF. As DNA, the CDR3 is TGTGCCAGCAGCGCCCGTGAGAAGTCCTACAATGAGCAGTTCTTC.

This chain connects TRBV27 to TRBJ2-5; possible D gene TRBD1, 5 bases. CDR3 length: 13 amino acids. The germline CDR1 and CDR2 sequences are MNHEY and SMNVEV (reference sequence). The ends were cut back, 7 bases at V and 2 bases at J, with 11 bases in the middle. Here the CDR3 DNA reads TGTGCCAGCATGCAGGGTCGGCAAGAGACCCAGTACTTC. Translated, it gives CASMQGRQETQYF.

This clone is a singleton in its sample. The chain links TRBV15 to TRBJ2-1; 9 bases agree with TRBD2. The CDR3 is 16 amino acids. The V and J ends lost 1 base and 9 bases, in that order; junction bases with no gene match: 10. Germline CDR1 and CDR2: LNHNV and YYDKDF (reference sequence). CDR3 sequence (DNA): TGTGCCACCAGCAGAGGGCTGGGCGGGGGGGTCAGTGAGCAGTTCTTC. Its protein is CATSRGLGGGVSEQFF.

Only one count was recorded for this clone. The chain is built from TRBV30 and TRBJ2-2; no clear D gene. The CDR3 spans 13 residues. CDR1 GTSNPN and CDR2 SVGIG come from the germline V gene (reference sequence). V was trimmed by 4 bases and J by 2 bases, leaving 8 bases between them. The DNA for the CDR3 is TGTGCCTGGAATACCTTCAACACCGGGGAGCTGTTTTTT. Its protein is CAWNTFNTGELFF.

The V and J genes are TRBV7-2 and TRBJ2-4; no clear D gene. Trimming stripped 5 bases from V and 1 base from J, with 12 bases between. The germline V gene encodes CDR1 SGHTA and CDR2 FQGNSA. This CDR3 is built from 15 residues. The CDR3 DNA reads as TGTGCCAGCAGCCCCATTAGGATGGCCAAAAACATTCAGTACTTC. Its protein is CASSPIRMAKNIQYF.

This chain links TRBV7-5 with TRBJ1-2. TRBV7-5 is marked as a pseudogene. The CDR3 is 14 residues long. The CDR3 spells CARNQVGKTYGYTF. CDR3 bases: TGTGCCAGAAATCAAGTAGGAAAGACCTATGGCTACACCTTC.

The rearrangement uses TRBV13 and TRBJ2-5; a weak D match, TRBD2 (6 bases). V lost 3 bases, J lost 4 bases, and 12 bases lay in between. The CDR3 has 14 amino acids. CDR1 is PRHDT and CDR2 is FYEKMQ in the germline V gene (reference sequence). CDR3 region: CASSFSGPGETQYF. For the CDR3, the DNA is TGTGCCAGCAGCTTTAGCGGCCCGGGAGAGACCCAGTACTTC.

The CDR3 sequence: CASSQTRRRNTIYF. For the CDR3, the DNA is TGTGCCAGCAGTCAAACCCGTCGGAGGAACACCATATATTTT. This sequence joins TRBV6-5 and TRBJ1-3, with D unclear. V lost 5 bases and J 7 bases, leaving 15 bases between the germline ends. Germline assignment: CDR1 MNHEY and CDR2 SVGAGI. There are 14 residues in the CDR3.

The chain employs TRBV19 and TRBJ1-1; no firm D call. The germline gives CDR1 LNHDA, CDR2 SQIVND (reference sequence). The CDR3 is made up of 13 amino acids. Trimming took 4 bases from V and 0 from J, leaving 6 bases between them. The CDR3 sequence is CASSNTVNTEAFF. CDR3 DNA sequence: TGTGCCAGTAGTAACACGGTGAACACTGAAGCTTTCTTT.

This rearrangement joins TRBV19 to TRBJ2-7; D call uncertain. V was cut by 6 bases and J by 0 bases, with 18 bases left in between. This CDR3 is built from 16 residues. Germline lookup yields CDR1 LNHDA and CDR2 SQIVND (reference sequence). The CDR3 spells CASSSVQAALSYEQYF. CDR3 DNA: TGTGCCAGTAGCTCGGTCCAGGCTGCCCTCTCCTACGAGCAGTACTTC.

The CDR3 nucleotides are TGTGCCACCCAGGGTAGCTCCTACAATGAGCAGTTCTTC. It specifies CATQGSSYNEQFF. This chain connects TRBV2 to TRBJ2-1, with D perhaps matching TRBD1 (5 bases). CDR3 length: 13 residues. Germline assignment: CDR1 SNHLY and CDR2 FYNNEI. V was shortened by 10 bases and J by 0 bases, with 10 bases between the two germline ends.

V gene TRBV19 combines with J gene TRBJ2-3; 7 bases map to TRBD1. V trimming: 5 bases; J trimming: 2 bases; junction bases outside the gene matches: 7. CDR1 is LNHDA, CDR2 SQIVND, per germline (reference sequence). This CDR3 region has 15 residues. As DNA, the CDR3 is TGTGCCAGTAGTCCGGGACAGTTTTCCACAGATACGCAGTATTTT. Translation gives CASSPGQFSTDTQYF.